These 7 T cell receptor beta chains were all obtained from the same sample, sequenced in a study of a mutant IDH1 vaccine in newly diagnosed glioma. These receptors are not linked to any known antigen. Data came from immunoSEQ multiplex PCR; TCRdb stores just in-frame clones and leaves some out. This table holds around 65,000 clones, 75% to 85% found once. Specified time point: week 11, during vaccination. Doses consisted of 300 ug of mutant IDH1 20-mer peptide each, paired with topical imiquimod. The sample in question was PBMCs, obtained from a glioma patient whose treatment included an IDH1 peptide vaccine. All receptors come from a man aged 45 to 65 with glioma.

V gene TRBV14 combines with J gene TRBJ2-3; unclear D gene. CDR1 SGHDN and CDR2 FVKESK come from the germline V gene. Trimming removed 4 bases at V and 4 bases at J, with 15 bases between. CDR3 length: 15 residues. The CDR3 is CASSRTLGASDTQYF. CDR3 in DNA: TGTGCCAGCAGCCGAACCCTAGGAGCTTCAGATACGCAGTATTTT. Looking up the rest from reference TRBV14 and TRBJ2-3 gives the full variable domain: EAGVTQFPSHSVIEKGQTVTLRCDPISGHDNLYWYRRVMGKEIKFLLHFVKESKQDESGMPNNRFLAERTGGTYSTLKVQPAELEDSGVYFCASSRTLGASDTQYFGPGTRLTVL.

The genes are TRBV5-6 and TRBJ1-3; D not certain. Per germline, CDR1 SGHDT and CDR2 YYEEEE. V lost 0 bases to trimming and J lost 3 bases, with 16 bases between them. CDR3 length equals 17 residues. The CDR3 nucleotides read TGTGCCAGCAGCTTGGGAAGCCTCCCGGACTTTGGAAACACCATATATTTT. Translation gives CASSLGSLPDFGNTIYF.

The rearrangement uses TRBV18 and TRBJ1-3; D gene ambiguous. V was shortened by 3 bases and J by 0 bases, with 9 bases between the two germline ends. Germline V gene sequence: CDR1 KGHSH, CDR2 LQKENI. This CDR3 has 15 amino acids. In DNA, the CDR3 is TGTGCCAGCTCACCCCGGCAGCTCTCTGGAAACACCATATATTTT. It specifies CASSPRQLSGNTIYF.

The V call is TRBV7-8, the J call TRBJ2-5, with 7 bases that match TRBD2. This CDR3 is built from 16 residues. V shed 7 bases, J shed 5 bases, and the junction held 16 bases outside the gene matches. The germline V gene encodes CDR1 SGHVS and CDR2 FQNEAQ. In DNA, the CDR3 is TGTGCCAGCAAACCCCCCTTACGGGAGGCGTGGGAGACCCAGTACTTC. Encoded protein: CASKPPLREAWETQYF.

About this clone itself: This same CDR3 is encoded by further DNA sequences in the sample. The chain links TRBV6-5 to TRBJ2-5; D is ambiguous. This CDR3 has 12 amino acids. V shed 4 bases and J shed 4 bases, with 7 bases lying between them. From germline, CDR1 is MNHEY and CDR2 SVGAGI. The DNA for the CDR3 is TGTGCCAGCAGTTCACCTATAGAGACCCAGTACTTC. Translated: CASSSPIETQYF.

J is TRBJ2-1 and V is TRBV29-1, with 13 bases matching TRBD2. CDR3 length: 14 residues. V lost 2 bases to trimming and J lost 8 bases; unmatched junction nucleotides: 3. Germline V gene lookup returns CDR1 SQVTM and CDR2 ANQGSEA. CDR3 residues: CSVETSGRADEQFF. The CDR3 nucleotides are TGCAGCGTTGAAACTAGCGGGAGGGCCGATGAGCAGTTCTTC.

The chain carries TRBV5-1 and TRBJ1-4; D is perhaps TRBD1 (5 bases). Trimming removed 5 bases from V and 7 bases from J, with 21 bases in between. In germline, CDR1 is SGHRS, CDR2 YFSETQ. CDR3 length: 16 residues. The CDR3 DNA follows: TGCGCCAGCAGTCCGGGTCAGGGCGTGGATGGTGAAAAACTGTTTTTT. Its protein is CASSPGQGVDGEKLFF.